This T cell receptor (beta chain) was recorded in a study of blood T cell repertoires in COVID-19 (dated by TCRdb to about 2020). About the investigation overall: Collaborator samples came from the United States, Italy and Spain and covered acute and convalescent phases of COVID-19. The prospective study material was composed of cDNA or gDNA derived from T cells, B-cell-depleted T cells, or PBMCs. The dataset comprised deeply sampled blood TCRbeta repertoires from subjects exposed to, actively infected with, or recovered from COVID-19. The repertoires were released in a freely available public database meant as a resource for research on the immune response to SARS-CoV-2. The samples were drawn from two sources: the first 160 participants of the ongoing ImmuneRACE study, and over 1,000 subjects contributed by 6 global collaborators. Sample metadata almost always included a de-identified subject ID, COVID-19 status, age in years and sex. HLA class I and class II types, where available, came from metadata supplied by the sample provider rather than from assay-based typing.

The immunoSEQ Assay, a bias-controlled multiplex PCR, was used to amplify TCRbeta CDR3 regions from genomic DNA. Under the source paper's analysis protocol: The number of nucleated cells in each sample was estimated from the amplification of reference gene primers within the assay. To quantify the absolute abundance of each unique TCRbeta CDR3 rearrangement, sequence reads were collapsed and filtered. For each sample, productive Simpson clonality was calculated as the square root of Simpson's diversity index over productive rearrangements. TCRdb holds this immuneACCESS table with in-frame rearrangements only. Some clones are missing; in checked studies, unresolved V genes explain under half, and the rest has no known cause. For V, J and clone size, that table is used; D and trimming come from the DNA. The sample records about 46,000 clones, approximately 83% of which are singletons. 15% to 18% of the sample is in the top ten clones.

The germline V end is reduced by 2 bases and the J end by 3 bases; junction bases left unmatched: 7. Measured from the cysteine to the phenylalanine, the CDR3 is 16 residues long. CDR3 DNA is the only sequence kept; it has 48 bases, read in frame from the first base. The germline V gene sets CDR1 to SGHTA and CDR2 to FQGNSA. The collaborating institutions used their own protocols to collect whole blood in K2EDTA tubes. For TCRbeta analysis, collaborator samples were shipped as frozen whole blood, as isolated PBMCs, or as DNA extracted from either sample type. Overall study results and their limits: The quantity of clinical and demographic metadata differed by source and by participant and was supplied without curation.

Only a few counts were recorded for this clone. The clone's antigen remains unknown. Base qualities are not provided; no much larger clone lies one nucleotide away. Sequenced: peripheral blood. The TCR originated in a human donor in a cohort sampled during active COVID-19. The donor label of this sample is uncertain. This chain joins TRBV7-2 to TRBJ2-3, with 8 junctional bases fitting TRBD2. The CDR3 region reads CASSLTSGGNTDTQYF. DNA sequence: TGTGCCAGCAGCTTAACCAGCGGGGGAAATACAGATACGCAGTATTTT. Here the CDR3 is joined to the reference TRBV7-2 and TRBJ2-3 genes, and the full variable domain is: GAGVSQSPSNKVTEKGKDVELRCDPISGHTALYWYRQSLGQGLEFLIYFQGNSAPDKSGLPSDRFSAERTGGSVSTLTIQRTQQEDSAVYLCASSLTSGGNTDTQYFGPGTRLTVL.